These T cell receptor beta chains were read from a single sample in a study of Ad26.COV2.S vaccination and SARS-CoV-2 variants. TCRdb's copy holds only in-frame clones and misses some; the assay was immunoSEQ multiplex PCR. Of 300,000 to 500,000 clones in the sample, around 85% were seen once. Sequencing used peripheral blood, obtained in a trial of Ad26.COV2.S vaccine versus placebo. All receptors come from a person aged 18-65 years who received the Ad26.COV2.S COVID-19 vaccine or a placebo. Each CDR3 is given with its conserved first and last residue. Fields, in order: V gene, CDR3 protein.

>TRBV4-2
CASSQGGGGGTDTQYF
>TRBV9
CASSVGGDEKLFF
>TRBV3-1/TRBV3-2
CASSATANQPQHF
>TRBV7-6
CASRRRPGSYNSPLHF
>TRBV9
CASSPVGGSLNTEAFF
>TRBV23-1
CASTTGGNLRAGSPLVFF
>TRBV7-9
CASSSGEKLFF
>TRBV18
CASSLPRGSGSPLHF
>TRBV29-1
CSVEVRWGTARYEQYF
>TRBV11-2
CASSPIRNSPLHF
>TRBV3-1/TRBV3-2
CASSQNSLTEQFF
>TRBV7-2
CASSTLAGGTDTQYF
>TRBV6-5
CASTGGTTYEQYF